These T cell receptor beta chains were read from a single sample in a study of Graves' ophthalmopathy and Graves' hyperthyroidism. TCRdb analysed the multiplex PCR reads with MiXCR anew, one entry per CDR3 protein. This repertoire shows hundreds of thousands of distinct CDR3 sequences, under 25% found once; its top ten account for roughly 40%. The specimen sequenced was peripheral blood. These receptors were collected from a woman aged 45 to 65 with Graves' ophthalmopathy. CDR3s leave out the opening cysteine and the closing phenylalanine or tryptophan. The D gene is left open where the match is weak.

- TRBV20-1 SARQTSNQPQH
- TRBV6-5 ASSYLTSRSHEQY
TRBD2 TRBV4-2 ASSQRSGRAYEQY
TRBD1 TRBV19 ASRQGGKMNTEAF
- TRBV27 ASSLSIPDSNQPQH
TRBD1 TRBV12-3/TRBV12-4 ASSQVGQGTHEQY
- TRBV19 ASLREPNTGELF
- TRBV6-1 ASTRALSNQPQH
TRBD1 TRBV5-1 ASSLVWDRGLANYGYT
TRBD1 TRBV7-8 ASSKGTEVWTEAF
- TRBV20-1 SASRQNTEAF
TRBD1 TRBV15 ATSRDHGTGDEQY
- TRBV11-1 ASSLVLTTRDSNTRTGTQY
- TRBV5-1 ASSPQPGQDNYGYT
- TRBV30 AWSVQSGGETQY
- TRBV19 ASSQAYQPQH
- TRBV10-1 ASSESQGYGYT